These T cell receptor beta chains were read from a single sample in a study of T cells after posttransplantation cyclophosphamide. Using immunoSEQ multiplex PCR, the repertoire was profiled, and TCRdb retains in-frame clones only, with some absent. The data contain tens of thousands of clones, around 93% of them singletons. Sequenced sample: PBMCs. The source is a woman in her thirties in good health and a related stem cell transplant donor. Each CDR3 is given without its conserved first and last residue.

ASAEFYSYEQY,TRBV7-9
ASSLDPPDRRFAAF,TRBV11-2
ASSLVEQGNIQY,TRBV11-1
ASTTSGNTIY,TRBV7-9
ASSLAGVDTGELF,TRBV11-2
ASSPQVLAGNTGELF,TRBV18
ASSPGDAGRKLF,TRBV5-1
ASSPLAGPGETQY,TRBV7-9
ASSHAMTANTEAF,TRBV6-8
ASSLSGQGYNEQF,TRBV5-6
ASSPSVGDSKDEKLF,TRBV27
ASSVGQIATNEKLF,TRBV9
ASSIGRRDPGNTEAF,TRBV19
ASSQLFRETEAF,TRBV4-1
ASVEDGVNSPLH,TRBV19
SVTGRPNTGELF,TRBV29-1
ASTVGYNSPLH,TRBV6-5
ASSSPGNRGSETQY,TRBV7-9
ASSLGRATEAF,TRBV27
ASSVGGGETDTQY,TRBV9
ASSLSGTQY,TRBV5-8
ASSLAWNTEAF,TRBV4-2
ASSLASTTNEKLF,TRBV7-2
ASSDSTSGGSEQY,TRBV6-4
ASSLAAASGQPQH,TRBV7-6
ASSQGQGLNTEAF,TRBV4-2
ASSNRGRSGELF,TRBV2
AWKGEGGGYT,TRBV30